Described below is a single T cell receptor (beta chain) sequence and its context. What antigen it recognizes has not been identified. Base quality data are lacking; no much larger clone is found one base away. This sample is part of a study of CD8 T cells in ankylosing spondylitis (TCRdb year 2017). Regarding the research as a whole: The study set out to find disease-linked TCR variants by profiling T cell receptor beta repertoires in ankylosing spondylitis patients and healthy donors. The whole study cohort included 85 to 120 healthy donors and 25 ankylosing spondylitis patients. Samples of peripheral blood were taken, and for ankylosing spondylitis patients, synovial fluid was collected as well. What the study reported, not specific to this receptor: Some motif variants had previously been reported in the synovial fluid and blood of reactive arthritis patients, which suggests shared mechanisms of disease initiation. According to the report, matched synovial fluid samples from ankylosing spondylitis patients were significantly enriched for the disease-linked clones. Blood from ankylosing spondylitis patients appeared to be characterized by a TCR beta motif made up of several highly homologous amino acid variants. In peripheral blood, the disease-linked clones were found at relatively low frequencies and had a CD8+ phenotype.

V loses 0 bases of germline sequence and J loses 10 bases, and the interval between the two ends is 14 bases. Spanning cysteine to phenylalanine, the CDR3 consists of 14 amino acids. Left in the record is the CDR3 DNA by itself, 42 bases read in frame from the first base. The germline V gene provides CDR1 SGHRS and CDR2 YFSETQ. This sample was sequenced with an Illumina HiSeq 2500. TCR beta libraries were prepared by quantitative 5'-RACE with molecular barcodes. The authors' pipeline ran thus. Disease-linked TCR variants were identified with a new computational method built on a probabilistic model of VDJ rearrangement. The public reads were run again by TCRdb, first through fastp at Q25 and then through MiXCR, and only productive beta chains were kept. Entries are consolidated by CDR3 protein sequence, retaining the most common genes and DNA. Clone size and V and J calls follow TCRdb, not the original study. The sample records 470,000 or so distinct CDR3 sequences, about 24% of which are singletons. The ten largest clones take up about 0.9% of the sample.

This TCR derives from a male donor with ankylosing spondylitis. This sequence uses TRBV5-1 and TRBJ2-1, with the D gene too uncertain to name. The specimen sequenced was blood, either unsorted or a sorted T cell fraction (not recorded which). In nucleotide form, the sequence is TGCGCCAGCAGCTTGGGCCCTGGTGGCTCGGAGCAGTTCTTC. Its translation reads: CASSLGPGGSEQFF.